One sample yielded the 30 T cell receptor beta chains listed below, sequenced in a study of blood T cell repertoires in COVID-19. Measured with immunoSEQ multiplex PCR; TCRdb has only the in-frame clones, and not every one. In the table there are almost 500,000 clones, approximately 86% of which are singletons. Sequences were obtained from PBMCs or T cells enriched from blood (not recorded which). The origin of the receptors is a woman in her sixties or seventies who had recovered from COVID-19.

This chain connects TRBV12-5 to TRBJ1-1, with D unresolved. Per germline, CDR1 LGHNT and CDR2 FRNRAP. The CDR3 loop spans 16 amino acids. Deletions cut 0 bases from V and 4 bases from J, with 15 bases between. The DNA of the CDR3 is TGTGCTAGTGGTTTGGTTATTTCGGAGGTTGGCACTGAAGCTTTCTTT. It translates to CASGLVISEVGTEAFF.

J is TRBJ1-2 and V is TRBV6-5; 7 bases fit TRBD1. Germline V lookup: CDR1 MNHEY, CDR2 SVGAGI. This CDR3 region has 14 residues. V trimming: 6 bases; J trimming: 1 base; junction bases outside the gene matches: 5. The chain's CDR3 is CASRRRQGNYGYTF. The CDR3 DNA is TGTGCCAGCAGACGCCGACAGGGTAACTATGGCTACACCTTC.

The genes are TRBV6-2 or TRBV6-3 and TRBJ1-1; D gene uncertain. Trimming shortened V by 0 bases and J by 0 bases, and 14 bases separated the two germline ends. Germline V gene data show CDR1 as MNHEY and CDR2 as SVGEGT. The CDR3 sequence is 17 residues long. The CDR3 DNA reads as TGTGCCAGCAGTTACTCGCGGGGATTCCACATGAACACTGAAGCTTTCTTT. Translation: CASSYSRGFHMNTEAFF.

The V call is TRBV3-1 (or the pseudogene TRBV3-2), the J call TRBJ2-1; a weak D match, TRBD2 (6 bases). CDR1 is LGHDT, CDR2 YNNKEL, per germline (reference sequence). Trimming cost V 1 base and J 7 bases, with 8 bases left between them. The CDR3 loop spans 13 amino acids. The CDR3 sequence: CASSQGRGNEQFF. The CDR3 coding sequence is TGTGCCAGCAGCCAAGGACGGGGGAATGAGCAGTTCTTC.

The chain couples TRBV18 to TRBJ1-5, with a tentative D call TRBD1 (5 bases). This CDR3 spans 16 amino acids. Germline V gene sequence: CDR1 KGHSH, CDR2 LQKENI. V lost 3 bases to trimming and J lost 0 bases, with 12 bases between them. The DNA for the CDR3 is TGTGCCAGCTCACCGAGCGGGGGGGATAGCAATCAGCCCCAGCATTTT. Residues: CASSPSGGDSNQPQHF.

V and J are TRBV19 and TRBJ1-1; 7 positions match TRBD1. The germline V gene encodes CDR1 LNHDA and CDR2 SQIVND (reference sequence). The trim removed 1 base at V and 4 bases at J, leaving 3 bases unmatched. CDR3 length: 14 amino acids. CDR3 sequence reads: CASSIVAGGTEAFF. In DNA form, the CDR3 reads TGTGCCAGTAGTATAGTTGCAGGGGGCACTGAAGCTTTCTTT. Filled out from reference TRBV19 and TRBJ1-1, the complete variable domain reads DGGITQSPKYLFRKEGQNVTLSCEQNLNHDAMYWYRQDPGQGLRLIYYSQIVNDFQKGDIAEGYSVSREKKESFPLTVTSAQKNPTAFYLCASSIVAGGTEAFFGQGTRLTVV.

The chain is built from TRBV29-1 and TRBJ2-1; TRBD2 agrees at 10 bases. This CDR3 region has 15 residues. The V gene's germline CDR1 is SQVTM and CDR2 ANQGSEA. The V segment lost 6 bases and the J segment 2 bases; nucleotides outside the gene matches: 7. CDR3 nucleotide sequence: TGCAGCGTAGTTGAACTAGCGGGGACCTACAATGAGCAGTTCTTC. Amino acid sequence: CSVVELAGTYNEQFF.

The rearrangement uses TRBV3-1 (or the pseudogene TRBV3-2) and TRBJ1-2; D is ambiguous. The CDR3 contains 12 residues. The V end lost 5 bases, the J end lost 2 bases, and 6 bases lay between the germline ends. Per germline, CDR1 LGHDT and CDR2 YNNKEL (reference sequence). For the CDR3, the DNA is TGTGCCAGCAGCTACGGGAACTATGGCTACACCTTC. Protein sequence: CASSYGNYGYTF.

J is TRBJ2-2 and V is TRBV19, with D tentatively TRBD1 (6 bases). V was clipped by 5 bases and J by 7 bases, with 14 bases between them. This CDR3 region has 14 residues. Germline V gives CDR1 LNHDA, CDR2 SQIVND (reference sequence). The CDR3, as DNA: TGTGCCAGTAGTTGGGGCAGGGGATTCGGGGAGCTGTTTTTT. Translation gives CASSWGRGFGELFF. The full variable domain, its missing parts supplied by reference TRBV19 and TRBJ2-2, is DGGITQSPKYLFRKEGQNVTLSCEQNLNHDAMYWYRQDPGQGLRLIYYSQIVNDFQKGDIAEGYSVSREKKESFPLTVTSAQKNPTAFYLCASSWGRGFGELFFGEGSRLTVL.

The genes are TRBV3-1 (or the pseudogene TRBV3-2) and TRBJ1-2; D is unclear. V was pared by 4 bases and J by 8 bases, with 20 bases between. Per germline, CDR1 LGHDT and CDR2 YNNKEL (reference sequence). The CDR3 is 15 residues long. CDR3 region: CASSPDGLHQRGYTF. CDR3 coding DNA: TGTGCCAGCAGCCCGGACGGACTCCACCAAAGGGGCTACACCTTC.

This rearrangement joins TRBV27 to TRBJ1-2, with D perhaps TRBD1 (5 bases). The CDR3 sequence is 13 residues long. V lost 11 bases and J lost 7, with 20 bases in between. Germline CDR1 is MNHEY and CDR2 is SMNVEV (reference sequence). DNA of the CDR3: TGTGCCGCCGGGGGGACCTCTGTCGGTGGCTACACCTTC. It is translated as CAAGGTSVGGYTF.

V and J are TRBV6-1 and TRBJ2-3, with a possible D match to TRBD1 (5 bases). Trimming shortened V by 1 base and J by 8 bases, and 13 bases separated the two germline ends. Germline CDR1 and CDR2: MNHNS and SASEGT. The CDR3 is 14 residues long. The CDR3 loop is CASSEDVGQGTQYF. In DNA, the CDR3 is TGTGCCAGCAGTGAAGACGTGGGGCAAGGTACGCAGTATTTT.

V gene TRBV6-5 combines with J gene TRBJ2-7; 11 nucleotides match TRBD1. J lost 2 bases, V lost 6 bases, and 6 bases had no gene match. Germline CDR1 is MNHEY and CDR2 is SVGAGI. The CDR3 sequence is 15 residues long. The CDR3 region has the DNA TGTGCCAGCAGGACCGGGACAGGGGGTGCCTACGAGCAGTACGTC. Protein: CASRTGTGGAYEQYV.

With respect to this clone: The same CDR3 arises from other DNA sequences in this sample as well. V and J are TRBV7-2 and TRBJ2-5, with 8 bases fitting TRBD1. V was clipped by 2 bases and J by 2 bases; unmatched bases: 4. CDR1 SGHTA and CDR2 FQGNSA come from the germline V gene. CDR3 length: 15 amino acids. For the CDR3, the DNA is TGTGCCAGCAGCTTAACCCGGGACAGGCAAGAGACCCAGTACTTC. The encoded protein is CASSLTRDRQETQYF.

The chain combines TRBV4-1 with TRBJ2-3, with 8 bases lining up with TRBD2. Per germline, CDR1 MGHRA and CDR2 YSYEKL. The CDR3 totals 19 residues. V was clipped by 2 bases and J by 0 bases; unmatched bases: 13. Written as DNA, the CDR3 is TGCGCCAGCAGCCAATCAAGACTAGCGAAGGGGGGGAGCACAGATACGCAGTATTTT. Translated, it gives CASSQSRLAKGGSTDTQYF.

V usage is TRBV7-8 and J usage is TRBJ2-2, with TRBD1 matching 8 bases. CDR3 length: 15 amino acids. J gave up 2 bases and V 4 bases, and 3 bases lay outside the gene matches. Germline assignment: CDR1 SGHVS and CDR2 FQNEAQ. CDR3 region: CASSSSGGNTGELFF. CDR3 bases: TGTGCCAGCAGCTCCTCAGGGGGCAACACCGGGGAGCTGTTTTTT.

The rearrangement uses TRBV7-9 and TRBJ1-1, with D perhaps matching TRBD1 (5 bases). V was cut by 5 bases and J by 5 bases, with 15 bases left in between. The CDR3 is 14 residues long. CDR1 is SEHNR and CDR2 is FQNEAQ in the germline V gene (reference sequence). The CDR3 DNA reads TGTGCCAGCAGCCTAGTTGGAAAGGGGACTGAAGCTTTCTTT. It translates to CASSLVGKGTEAFF.

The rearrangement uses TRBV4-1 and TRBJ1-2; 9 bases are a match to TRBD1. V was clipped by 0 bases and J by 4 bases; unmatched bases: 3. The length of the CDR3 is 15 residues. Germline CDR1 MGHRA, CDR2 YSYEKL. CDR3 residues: CASSQDDRGAYGYTF. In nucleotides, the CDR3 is TGCGCCAGCAGCCAAGATGACAGGGGGGCCTATGGCTACACCTTC.

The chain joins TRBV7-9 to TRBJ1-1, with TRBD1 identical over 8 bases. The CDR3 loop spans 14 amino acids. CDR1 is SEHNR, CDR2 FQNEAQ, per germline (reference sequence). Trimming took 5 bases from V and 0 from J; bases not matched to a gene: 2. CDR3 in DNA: TGTGCCAGCAGCCGGACAGGGATGAACACTGAAGCTTTCTTT. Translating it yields CASSRTGMNTEAFF. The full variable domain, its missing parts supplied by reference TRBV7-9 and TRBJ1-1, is DTGVSQNPRHKITKRGQNVTFRCDPISEHNRLYWYRQTLGQGPEFLTYFQNEAQLEKSRLLSDRFSAERPKGSFSTLEIQRTEQGDSAMYLCASSRTGMNTEAFFGQGTRLTVV.

In nucleotides, the CDR3 is TGTGCCAGCAGCTTAGAGGCGGGGGCCCTGAATACGCAGTATTTT. It specifies CASSLEAGALNTQYF. The rearrangement joins TRBV7-2 to TRBJ2-3; weak D call: TRBD2 (7 bases). The V and J ends lost 1 base and 7 bases respectively, with 15 bases between them. This CDR3 comprises 15 residues. Germline values: CDR1 SGHTA, CDR2 FQGNSA.

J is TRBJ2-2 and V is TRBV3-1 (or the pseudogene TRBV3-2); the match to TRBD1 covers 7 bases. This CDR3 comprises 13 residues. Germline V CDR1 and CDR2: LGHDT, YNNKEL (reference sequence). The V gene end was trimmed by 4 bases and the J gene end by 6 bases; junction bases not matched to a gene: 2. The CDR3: CASSLTGAGELFF. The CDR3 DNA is TGTGCCAGCAGCCTAACAGGGGCCGGGGAGCTGTTTTTT.

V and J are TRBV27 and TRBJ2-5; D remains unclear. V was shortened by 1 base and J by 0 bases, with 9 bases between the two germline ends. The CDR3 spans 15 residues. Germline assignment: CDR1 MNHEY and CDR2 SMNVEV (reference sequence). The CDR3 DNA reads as TGTGCCAGCAGTTTATACAGATCGTACCAAGAGACCCAGTACTTC. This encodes CASSLYRSYQETQYF.

CDR3: CAATRSGTEGGDGANVLTF. Written as DNA, the CDR3 is TGTGCCGCCACCAGATCGGGCACGGAAGGAGGGGACGGGGCCAACGTCCTGACTTTC. This chain connects TRBV10-3 to TRBJ2-6; maybe TRBD2 (6 bases). The CDR3 length is 19 residues. V lost 11 bases and J lost 4, with 30 bases in between. CDR1 and CDR2 from the germline V gene are ENHRY and SYGVKD.

CDR3: CASSDASGVQETQYF. The CDR3 DNA reads as TGTGCCAGCAGTGACGCTAGCGGGGTACAAGAGACCCAGTACTTC. This sequence joins TRBV2 and TRBJ2-5; the match to TRBD2 covers 9 bases. Trimming at V came to 3 bases and at J to 2 bases, leaving 4 bases not matched to a gene. This CDR3 is built from 15 residues. Germline values: CDR1 SNHLY, CDR2 FYNNEI.

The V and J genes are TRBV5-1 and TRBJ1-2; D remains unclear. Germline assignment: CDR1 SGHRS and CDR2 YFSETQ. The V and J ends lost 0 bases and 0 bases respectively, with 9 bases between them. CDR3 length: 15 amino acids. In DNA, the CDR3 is TGCGCCAGCAGCTTGGATTACAGATCTAACTATGGCTACACCTTC. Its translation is CASSLDYRSNYGYTF.

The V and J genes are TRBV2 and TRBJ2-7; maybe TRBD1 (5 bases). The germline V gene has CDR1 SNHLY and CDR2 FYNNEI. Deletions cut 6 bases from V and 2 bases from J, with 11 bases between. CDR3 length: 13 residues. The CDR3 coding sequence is TGTGCCAGCAGAAACACAGGTACCTACGAGCAGTACTTC. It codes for CASRNTGTYEQYF.

CDR3 in DNA: TGTGCCACCAGTGACAGGGACAGCCCTAACTATGGCTACACCTTC. Amino acid sequence: CATSDRDSPNYGYTF. The chain is built from TRBV24-1 and TRBJ1-2, with 7 bases lining up with TRBD1. Germline CDR1 is KGHDR and CDR2 is SFDVKD. There are 15 residues in the CDR3. With 4 bases clipped from V and 0 bases from J, the junction kept 4 bases outside the gene matches.

The CDR3 loop reads CASSLSLGTLSGNTIYF. In DNA form, the CDR3 reads TGTGCCAGCAGCTTATCCCTCGGGACACTGTCTGGAAACACCATATATTTT. The chain has TRBV7-9 and TRBJ1-3; perhaps TRBD1 as D (6 bases). This CDR3 is 17 amino acids long. The ends were cut back, 2 bases at V and 1 base at J, with 15 bases in the middle. Germline V gene data show CDR1 as SEHNR and CDR2 as FQNEAQ (reference sequence).

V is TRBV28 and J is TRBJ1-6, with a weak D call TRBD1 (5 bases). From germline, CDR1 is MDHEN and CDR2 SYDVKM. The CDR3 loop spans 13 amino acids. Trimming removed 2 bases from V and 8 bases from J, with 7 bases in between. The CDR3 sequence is CASSLGGYSPLHF. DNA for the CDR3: TGTGCCAGCAGTTTAGGGGGGTATTCACCCCTCCACTTT.

Here the CDR3 reads CASSPSAGMNTEAFF. CDR3 nucleotides: TGTGCCAGCTCACCATCAGCAGGGATGAACACTGAAGCTTTCTTT. This chain links TRBV18 with TRBJ1-1; maybe TRBD1 (5 bases). Germline CDR1 is KGHSH and CDR2 is LQKENI. The CDR3 covers 15 residues. The V and J ends lost 2 bases and 0 bases respectively, with 10 bases between them.